Following are 25 T cell receptor beta chains from one sample sequenced in a study of T-cell reconstitution after alpha-beta-depleted transplantation in children. The authors prepared the TCRbeta library with unique molecular identifiers. TCRdb re-called the PCR reads with MiXCR, one entry per CDR3 protein. The sample lists roughly 590,000 distinct CDR3 sequences; 15% to 20% were seen once. The source material was PBMCs from the stem cell graft donor, sampled from the stem cell graft. The source of these receptors is a human donor who donated a stem cell graft to a child with acute myeloid leukemia.

At least ten counts were recorded for this clonotype. V and J are TRBV20-1 and TRBJ1-5, with 7 bases that match TRBD1. V lost 3 bases to trimming and J lost 7 bases; unmatched junction nucleotides: 6. In germline, CDR1 is DFQATT, CDR2 SNEGSKA (reference sequence). This CDR3 contains 13 residues. DNA for the CDR3: TGCAGTGCTAGCCGGGACAGTAAGCAGCCCCAGCATTTT. Translating gives CSASRDSKQPQHF.

With respect to this clonotype: This may be a read error: a much more frequent sequence differs by one nucleotide. The V and J genes are TRBV7-2 and TRBJ1-4; D is undetermined. The germline V gene encodes CDR1 SGHTA and CDR2 FQGNSA. This CDR3 is built from 12 residues. Here the CDR3 reads CASSPPDEKQFF. In DNA form, the CDR3 reads TGTGCCAGCAGCCCTCCAGACGAAAAACAGTTTTTT. Supplemented by reference TRBV7-2 and TRBJ1-4, the full variable domain reads GAGVSQSPSNKVTEKGKDVELRCDPISGHTALYWYRQSLGQGLEFLIYFQGNSAPDKSGLPSDRFSAERTGGSVSTLTIQRTQQEDSAVYLCASSPPDEKQFFGSGTQLSVL.

At least ten counts were recorded for this clonotype. The chain couples TRBV12-3 or TRBV12-4 to TRBJ2-1; 7 bases line up with TRBD1. This CDR3 region has 13 residues. V lost 6 bases and J lost 13; bases outside the gene matches: 12. This CDR3 reads CASSSSDRLGQFF. The DNA of the CDR3 is TGTGCCAGCAGCTCCTCGGACAGGCTCGGTCAGTTCTTC.

This clonotype has a handful of counts. The rearrangement links TRBV6-2 or TRBV6-3 to TRBJ2-5; the match to TRBD1 covers 7 bases. This CDR3 region has 16 residues. In germline, CDR1 is MNHEY, CDR2 SVGEGT. Losses at the gene ends were 0 bases for V and 5 bases for J; bases not matched to a gene: 9. CDR3 protein: CASSYSPTGKRETQYF. Written as DNA, the CDR3 is TGTGCCAGCAGTTACTCACCGACAGGGAAAAGGGAGACCCAGTACTTC.

This clonotype has ten or more counts. The V and J genes are TRBV29-1 and TRBJ2-7; D perhaps matches TRBD2 (6 bases). V was trimmed by 1 base and J by 3 bases, leaving 31 bases between them. Germline CDR1 SQVTM, CDR2 ANQGSEA. The CDR3 length is 20 residues. The CDR3 nucleotides are TGCAGCGTTGAAGTTTCATGGAGGTTGGCGGGACGACCGGGGGTCTACGAGCAGTACGTC. Translated: CSVEVSWRLAGRPGVYEQYV.

The genes are TRBV25-1 and TRBJ1-2; D gene ambiguous. Trimming stripped 1 base from V and 6 bases from J, with 21 bases between. The CDR3 length is 17 residues. Germline CDR1 is MGHDK and CDR2 is SYGVNS. For the CDR3, the DNA is TGTGCCAGCAGTGAATCCTCGGCGGCTTTGGGGTTCGATGGCTACACCTTC. The encoded protein is CASSESSAALGFDGYTF.

In this sample, this clonotype turned up many times. V gene TRBV15 combines with J gene TRBJ1-3; D gene unclear. The CDR3 has 16 residues. Germline lookup yields CDR1 LNHNV and CDR2 YYDKDF (reference sequence). With 4 bases removed from V and 3 bases from J, the gap between germline ends came to 16 bases. CDR3 bases: TGTGCCACCAGCAAAGGACCTGCTCCACGTGGAAACACCATATATTTT. The encoded protein is CATSKGPAPRGNTIYF.

This clonotype was detected ten times or more. The chain employs TRBV7-2 and TRBJ2-1, with D possibly being TRBD1 (6 bases). Between the trimmed V and J ends, which lost 1 base and 4 bases, there was a span of 14 bases. This CDR3 is 16 amino acids long. Germline assignment: CDR1 SGHTA and CDR2 FQGNSA. The CDR3 loop reads CASSLDGGVGYNEQFF. Written as DNA, the CDR3 is TGTGCCAGCAGCTTAGATGGGGGCGTAGGGTACAATGAGCAGTTCTTC.

The rearrangement uses TRBV30 and TRBJ1-1; no clear D gene. Germline assignment: CDR1 GTSNPN and CDR2 SVGIG (reference sequence). The CDR3 runs to 13 residues. V gave up 3 bases and J gave up 5 bases, with 13 bases separating them. CDR3 sequence reads: CAWREERETEAFF. CDR3 in DNA: TGTGCCTGGAGAGAGGAAAGGGAAACTGAAGCTTTCTTT.

This clonotype appeared many times. This rearrangement joins TRBV12-3 or TRBV12-4 to TRBJ1-2, with D possibly TRBD1 on 5 matching bases. The CDR3 is 14 residues long. Trimming took 6 bases from V and 8 from J, leaving 19 bases between them. The CDR3 DNA reads as TGTGCCAGCAGGGGTCAATCCGGGACGACAGGCTACACCTTC. Translated: CASRGQSGTTGYTF.

This clonotype was found a few times. The chain joins TRBV20-1 to TRBJ1-2, with D unclear. CDR3 length: 13 amino acids. V was shortened by 8 bases and J by 5 bases, with 18 bases between the two germline ends. Germline values: CDR1 DFQATT, CDR2 SNEGSKA (reference sequence). The CDR3 DNA reads as TGCAGTACCGCTAGAAAACCAGTGTATGGCTACACCTTC. Amino acids: CSTARKPVYGYTF.

In its sample, this clonotype was seen many times. V usage is TRBV6-5 and J usage is TRBJ1-1; D is perhaps TRBD1 (6 bases). V was clipped by 2 bases and J by 7 bases, with 17 bases between them. The CDR3 covers 15 residues. Germline V gene sequence: CDR1 MNHEY, CDR2 SVGAGI. The CDR3 DNA follows: TGTGCCAGCAGTTACGCACCCAGGGGACGACGTGAAGCTTTCTTT. It translates to CASSYAPRGRREAFF.

This clonotype was observed at least ten times. This chain links TRBV15 with TRBJ2-1; 12 nucleotides match TRBD2. Germline trimming cut 5 bases from V and 10 bases from J; bases unmatched to any gene: 15. The CDR3 is made up of 17 amino acids. Germline V gives CDR1 LNHNV, CDR2 YYDKDF (reference sequence). The CDR3 here is CATSPLAGTSGFQEQFF. CDR3 bases: TGTGCCACCAGCCCCCTCGCCGGGACTAGCGGGTTCCAGGAGCAGTTCTTC.

Many counts were recorded for this clonotype. The chain combines TRBV7-2 with TRBJ2-5; TRBD1 is a possible D gene (6 bases). Germline loops: CDR1 SGHTA, CDR2 FQGNSA. The CDR3 extends over 15 amino acids. Between the trimmed V and J ends, which lost 1 base and 2 bases, there was a span of 11 bases. This chain's CDR3 is CASSLGETGQETQYF. CDR3 bases: TGTGCCAGCAGCTTAGGTGAAACAGGGCAAGAGACCCAGTACTTC.

This clonotype was seen many times. V and J are TRBV20-1 and TRBJ2-2, with D maybe TRBD1 (5 bases). Germline lookup yields CDR1 DFQATT and CDR2 SNEGSKA (reference sequence). The CDR3 contains 13 residues. Trimming pared 7 bases from V and 5 bases from J, leaving 14 bases between. In DNA, the CDR3 is TGCAGTGGATTAAAGGGGCGTACCGGGGAGCTGTTTTTT. Amino acids: CSGLKGRTGELFF.

With regard to this clonotype: Just one base apart from a much larger clone, this may be a read error. The rearrangement links TRBV6-1 to TRBJ2-7; D call uncertain. V dropped 3 bases and J dropped 9 bases, with 12 bases sitting between them. Looked up from germline, CDR1 is MNHNS and CDR2 is SASEGT. The CDR3 length is 12 residues. CDR3 in DNA: TGTGCCAGCAGTGACCAGACTCAGCGGCAGTACTTC. Translated, it gives CASSDQTQRQYF.

This clonotype has only a few counts. V usage is TRBV7-9 and J usage is TRBJ1-2, with unresolved D. V was clipped by 3 bases and J by 4 bases, with 6 bases between them. There are 12 residues in the CDR3. Germline V gene sequence: CDR1 SEHNR, CDR2 FQNEAQ (reference sequence). CDR3 DNA: TGTGCCAGCAGCTTTCCCTTCTATGGCTACACCTTC. Translated: CASSFPFYGYTF.

The sample holds a few counts of this clonotype. The chain joins TRBV4-3 to TRBJ2-7; D is possibly TRBD2 (6 bases). The CDR3 length is 15 residues. Trimming took 0 bases from V and 0 from J, leaving 9 bases between them. Per germline, CDR1 LGHNA and CDR2 YSLEER. This CDR3 is CASSQDAGPSYEQYF. In nucleotides, the CDR3 is TGCGCCAGCAGCCAAGATGCGGGGCCCTCCTACGAGCAGTACTTC.

The chain combines TRBV5-5 with TRBJ1-3, with 9 nucleotides matching TRBD1. Germline CDR1 reads SGHKS; CDR2 reads YYEKEE (reference sequence). The CDR3 covers 18 residues. Losses at the gene ends were 1 base for V and 0 bases for J; bases not matched to a gene: 8. CDR3 sequence: CASSLWGQGPNSGNTIYF. The CDR3 DNA is TGTGCCAGCAGCTTGTGGGGACAGGGACCAAACTCTGGAAACACCATATATTTT.

The gene calls are TRBV4-3 and TRBJ1-1, with 10 bases fitting TRBD1. Germline values: CDR1 LGHNA, CDR2 YSLEER. V shed 0 bases and J 0 bases; nucleotides not matched to a gene: 13. The CDR3 runs 20 residues. CDR3 in DNA: TGCGCCAGCAGCCAAGAATCCGGGACAGGGGTTCTATCTATGAACACTGAAGCTTTCTTT. Its protein is CASSQESGTGVLSMNTEAFF.

Details on this clonotype: This may stem from a read error, because a much larger clone lies one nucleotide away. The chain joins TRBV20-1 to TRBJ2-7, with TRBD1 as a possible D gene (6 bases). This CDR3 comprises 12 residues. Trimming shortened V by 7 bases and J by 9 bases, and 19 bases separated the two germline ends. From germline, CDR1 is DFQATT and CDR2 SNEGSKA (reference sequence). CDR3 bases: TGCAGTGTGAGCCGTGGGGGCCGGGGGCAGTACTTC. This sequence encodes CSVSRGGRGQYF.

This clonotype was seen at least ten times. The V gene is TRBV29-1, the J gene TRBJ1-2; 9 nucleotides match TRBD1. Germline CDR1 is SQVTM and CDR2 is ANQGSEA. Trimming cost V 4 bases and J 4 bases; bases outside gene matches: 19. The CDR3 sequence is 18 residues long. The CDR3 region has the DNA TGCAGCGTTGCTGGGACAGGGTCCCTGGGCCTTCAAGCCTATGGCTACACCTTC. Translated: CSVAGTGSLGLQAYGYTF.

V usage is TRBV7-2 and J usage is TRBJ2-5; 8 bases agree with TRBD1. Germline lookup yields CDR1 SGHTA and CDR2 FQGNSA. The CDR3 extends over 13 amino acids. With V trimmed by 4 bases and J by 9 bases, 7 bases remained unmatched. The CDR3 sequence is CASSSTGGLAQYF. The CDR3 DNA sequence: TGTGCCAGCAGCTCTACAGGGGGGCTGGCCCAGTACTTC.

In this sample, this clonotype turned up many times. The CDR3 sequence is CSAAGGLAYNEQFF. CDR3 nucleotides: TGCAGTGCTGCCGGGGGACTTGCCTACAATGAGCAGTTCTTC. The chain is built from TRBV20-1 and TRBJ2-1; weak D call: TRBD2 (6 bases). V gave up 5 bases and J gave up 2 bases, with 13 bases separating them. Germline V gene lookup returns CDR1 DFQATT and CDR2 SNEGSKA (reference sequence). The CDR3 is 14 residues long.

This clonotype was detected a few times. This chain uses TRBV7-2 with TRBJ2-3, with D uncertain. This CDR3 region has 13 residues. Between the trimmed V and J ends, which lost 5 bases and 5 bases, there was a span of 11 bases. Germline V lookup: CDR1 SGHTA, CDR2 FQGNSA. This CDR3 reads CASSQVPGDTQYF. The DNA for the CDR3 is TGTGCCAGCAGCCAGGTCCCTGGAGATACGCAGTATTTT.